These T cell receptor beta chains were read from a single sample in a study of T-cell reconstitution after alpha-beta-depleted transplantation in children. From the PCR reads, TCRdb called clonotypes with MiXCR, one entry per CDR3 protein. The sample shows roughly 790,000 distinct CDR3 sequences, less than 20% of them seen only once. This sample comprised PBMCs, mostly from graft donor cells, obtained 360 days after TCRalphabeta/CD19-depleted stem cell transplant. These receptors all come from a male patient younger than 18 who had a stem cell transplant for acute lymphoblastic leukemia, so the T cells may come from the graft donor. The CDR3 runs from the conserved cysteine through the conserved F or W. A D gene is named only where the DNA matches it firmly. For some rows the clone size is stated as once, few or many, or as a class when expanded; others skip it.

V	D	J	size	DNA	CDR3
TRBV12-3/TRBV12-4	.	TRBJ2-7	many	TGTGCCAGCAGTCTGGAAAATGCCTACGAGCAGTACTTC	CASSLENAYEQYF
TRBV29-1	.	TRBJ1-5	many	TGCAGCGTTCGATCTAGCAATCAGCCCCAGCATTTT	CSVRSSNQPQHF
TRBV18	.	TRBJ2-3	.	TGTGCCAGCTCACCGTGGGCAGGGGTGGAGACAGATACGCAGTATTTT	CASSPWAGVETDTQYF
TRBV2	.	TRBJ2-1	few	TGTGCCAGCAGTCAAGGTGGGCCCCGGTGGAATGAGCAGTTCTTC	CASSQGGPRWNEQFF
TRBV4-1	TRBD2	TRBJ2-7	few	TGCGCCAGCAGCCCTTATGCTAGCGGGGCCGTCTGGGAGCAGTACTTC	CASSPYASGAVWEQYF
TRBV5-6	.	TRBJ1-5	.	TGTGCCAGCAGCTTGCTGGGGACGGAGAGCAATCAGCCCCAGCATTTT	CASSLLGTESNQPQHF
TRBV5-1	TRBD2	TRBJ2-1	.	TGCGCCAGCATCGGACTAGCGGGAGGGCCCTTTAATGAGCAGTTCTTC	CASIGLAGGPFNEQFF
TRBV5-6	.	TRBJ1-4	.	TGTGCCAGCACATACAGCTTCTTTAATGAAAAACTGTTTTTT	CASTYSFFNEKLFF
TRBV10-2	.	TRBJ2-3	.	TGCGCCAGCAGACTAGCTAGCACAGATACGCAGTATTTT	CASRLASTDTQYF
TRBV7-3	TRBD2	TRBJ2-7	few	TGTGCCAGCAGCTCGGGACTAGCGCAAGGCTACGAGCAGTACTTC	CASSSGLAQGYEQYF
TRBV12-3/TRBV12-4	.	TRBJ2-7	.	TGTGCCAGCAGTTTTGGGGTAGGGGAAGTGGGCGCCTACGAGCAGTACTTC	CASSFGVGEVGAYEQYF
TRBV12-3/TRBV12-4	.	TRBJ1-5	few	TGTGCCAGCAGTTTATGGGTTAGCAATCAGCCCCAGCATTTT	CASSLWVSNQPQHF
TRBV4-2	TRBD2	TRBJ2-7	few	TGTGCCAGCAGCCAAGAGACGTCAGGACTAGCTCTATACGAGCAGTACTTC	CASSQETSGLALYEQYF
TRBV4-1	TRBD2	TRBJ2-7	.	TGCGCCAGCAGCCAAGTTGTAGATGGGCTAGCGGGACACTCCTACGAGCAGTACTTC	CASSQVVDGLAGHSYEQYF
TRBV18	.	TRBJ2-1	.	TGTGCCAGCTCACCGCGTCGAGAGGAGCAGTTCTTC	CASSPRREEQFF
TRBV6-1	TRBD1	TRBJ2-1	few	TGTGCCAGCAGAACAGGGGGCGATTACAATGAGCAGTTCTTC	CASRTGGDYNEQFF
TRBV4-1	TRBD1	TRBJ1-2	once	TGCGCCAGCAGCCAAGATCGAGGGGGCGTAAGCTATGGCTACACCTTC	CASSQDRGGVSYGYTF
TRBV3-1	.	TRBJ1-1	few	TGTGCCAGCAGCCACCAGGCGGAGAACACTGAAGCTTTCTTT	CASSHQAENTEAFF
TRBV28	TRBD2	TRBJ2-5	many	TGTGCCAGCCCGGGTCGCGGGAGAAGGGAAGAGACCCAGTACTTC	CASPGRGRREETQYF
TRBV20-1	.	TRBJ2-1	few	TGCAGTGCTAGAAAGAACAATGAGCAGTTCTTC	CSARKNNEQFF
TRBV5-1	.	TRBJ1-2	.	TGCGCCAGCAGCGCTGGTCCCGCCGCGGGTGGCTACACCTTC	CASSAGPAAGGYTF
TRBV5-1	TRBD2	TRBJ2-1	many	TGCGCCAGCGGACTAGCGGGCTCCTACAATGAGCAGTTCTTC	CASGLAGSYNEQFF
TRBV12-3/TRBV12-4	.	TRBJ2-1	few	TGTGCCAGCAGCTTTTGGGAGTTGGACAATGAGCAGTTCTTC	CASSFWELDNEQFF
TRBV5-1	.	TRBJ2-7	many	TGCGCCAGCAGCTTGGGACACAATACCTACGAGCAGTACTTC	CASSLGHNTYEQYF
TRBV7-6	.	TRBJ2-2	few	TGTGCCAGCAGCACCGGGACTCGCACCGGGGAGCTGTTTTTT	CASSTGTRTGELFF
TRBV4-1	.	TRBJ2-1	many	TGTGCCAGCAGCCAAGTTGGGGGCAATGAGCAGTTCTTC	CASSQVGGNEQFF
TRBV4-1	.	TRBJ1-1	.	TGCGCCAGCAGCCAACCACAGTTGACGACTGAAGCTTTCTTT	CASSQPQLTTEAFF
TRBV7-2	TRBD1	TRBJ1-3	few	TGTGCCAGCAGCTTAGTACAGGGGTCTGGAAACACCATATATTTT	CASSLVQGSGNTIYF
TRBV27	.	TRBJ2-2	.	TGTGCCAGCAGTTTATGGGGGGCCGTCGGGGAGCTGTTTTTT	CASSLWGAVGELFF
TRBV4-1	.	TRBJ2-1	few	TGCGCCAGCAGCCAAGCTTATAGGACCTACAATGAGCAGTTCTTC	CASSQAYRTYNEQFF
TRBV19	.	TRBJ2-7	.	TGTGCCATTGGGGTTTGCCGTATCCCCACCTACGAGCAGTACTTC	CAIGVCRIPTYEQYF
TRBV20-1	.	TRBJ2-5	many	.	CSARMVGTGALVNF
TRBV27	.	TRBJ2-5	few	TGTGCCAGCAGTCCTAAGGGACTGGTAGAGACCCAGTACTTC	CASSPKGLVETQYF
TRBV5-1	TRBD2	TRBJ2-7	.	TGCGCCAGCAGCTATGCTAGCGGGAGGGAAAGCGGGGACCAGTACTTC	CASSYASGRESGDQYF
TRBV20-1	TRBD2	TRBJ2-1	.	TGCAGTGCTAGAGCCTCGCTATTACTAGCGGGAGAATTCTTC	CSARASLLLAGEFF
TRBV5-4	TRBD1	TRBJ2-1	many	TGTGCCAGCAGCCCCCCCGGGACAGGCATCTATGAGCAGTTCTTC	CASSPPGTGIYEQFF
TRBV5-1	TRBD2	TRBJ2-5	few	TGCGCCAGCAGCGACCACCTGGGAGGACTAGCGGGAGGAGAGACCCAGTACTTC	CASSDHLGGLAGGETQYF
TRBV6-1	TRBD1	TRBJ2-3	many	TGTGCCAGCAGTGAAGGAAGGGGGCTCCTTACAGATACGCAGTATTTT	CASSEGRGLLTDTQYF
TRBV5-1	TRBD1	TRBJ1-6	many	TGCGCCAGCAGCCGTGGGACAGACCTAAGCTCCTATAATTCACCCCTCCACTTT	CASSRGTDLSSYNSPLHF
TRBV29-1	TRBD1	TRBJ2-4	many	TGCAGCGTTGAACACAGGGGGCGCTGGGCCAAAAACATTCAGTACTTC	CSVEHRGRWAKNIQYF
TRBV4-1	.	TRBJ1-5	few	TGCGCCAGCAGCCAAGATGTGTTCGTTTTTTGGGATCAGCCCCAGCATTTT	CASSQDVFVFWDQPQHF
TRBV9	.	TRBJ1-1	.	TGTGCCAGCAGCGTTTCACTCGACAGGATGAACACTGAAGCTTTCTTT	CASSVSLDRMNTEAFF
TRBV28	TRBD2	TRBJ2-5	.	TGTGCCAGCAGTTTAGATCCCGGGACTAGCGGGAGGGAAGTCCAAGAGACCCAGTACTTC	CASSLDPGTSGREVQETQYF
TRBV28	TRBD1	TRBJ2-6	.	TGTGCCAGCAGTTTATCCGGGACAGGGGGCATACAGCCCTCTGGGGCCAACGTCCTGACTTTC	CASSLSGTGGIQPSGANVLTF
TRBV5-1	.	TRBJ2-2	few	TGCGCCAGCAGCTTGGTGTCAGGACCGAACACCGGGGAGCTGTTTTTT	CASSLVSGPNTGELFF
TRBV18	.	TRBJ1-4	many	TGTGCCAGCTCTCCGACCCTAACTAAGAGCTCCGAAAAACTGTTTTTT	CASSPTLTKSSEKLFF
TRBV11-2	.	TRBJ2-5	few	TGTGCCAGCAGCTTAGTGGTGGGGGATCAGACCCAGTACTTC	CASSLVVGDQTQYF
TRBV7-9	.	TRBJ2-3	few	TGTGCCAGCAGCAGGTTGTTCACAGATACGCAGTATTTT	CASSRLFTDTQYF
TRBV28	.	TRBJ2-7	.	TGTGCCAGCAGTTTAGTGGGAACAGTCTCCTACGAGCAGTACTTC	CASSLVGTVSYEQYF
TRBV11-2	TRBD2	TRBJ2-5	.	TGTGCCAGCAGCCGCAGACTAGCGGGAGCGGAGACCCAGTACTTC	CASSRRLAGAETQYF